A selection of T cell receptor beta chains follows, all from one sample in a study of cytomegalovirus exposure and HLA in healthy donors. Produced via immunoSEQ multiplex PCR; TCRdb's table is partial and in-frame only. The table shows some 120,000 clones, with over 8.5% occurring only once. What was sequenced was PBMCs. Receptor source: a woman aged 40 to 50 in good health and CMV-seropositive. The CDR3 runs from the conserved cysteine through the conserved F or W. A D gene is named only where the DNA matches it firmly. Clone size appears in some rows only: once, few, many, or a class for an expanded clone.

CDR3 DNA: TGTGCCAGCTCACCTTTTTCCGGGGGGGTAACGTCCGAAAAACTGTTTTTT; CDR3 protein: CASSPFSGGVTSEKLFF; D gene: -; J gene: TRBJ1-4; clone size: few; V gene: TRBV18
CDR3 DNA: TGTGCCAGCAGTGACCAGCGGGGGGGCCAGGATACGCAGTATTTT; CDR3 protein: CASSDQRGGQDTQYF; D gene: TRBD2; J gene: TRBJ2-3; clone size: -; V gene: TRBV6-4
CDR3 DNA: TGTGCCAGCAGCGGGGGGGGGCCTAATGTCTTAAACACTGAAGCTTTCTTT; CDR3 protein: CASSGGGPNVLNTEAFF; D gene: -; J gene: TRBJ1-1; clone size: few; V gene: TRBV9
CDR3 DNA: TGTGCCAGCAGCTCGGACTGGAATGAGCAGTTCTTC; CDR3 protein: CASSSDWNEQFF; D gene: -; J gene: TRBJ2-1; clone size: few; V gene: TRBV7-3
CDR3 DNA: TGTGCCAGCAGCTTAGGGGACGTGAGCGGGGCAGATACGCAGTATTTT; CDR3 protein: CASSLGDVSGADTQYF; D gene: TRBD2; J gene: TRBJ2-3; clone size: -; V gene: TRBV7-7
CDR3 DNA: TGTGCCAGCAGCCTCCAGACAGGGGTAGGAGAGACCCAGTACTTC; CDR3 protein: CASSLQTGVGETQYF; D gene: TRBD1; J gene: TRBJ2-5; clone size: -; V gene: TRBV11-2
CDR3 DNA: TGTGCCAGCTCACCACGAGGGGGCTATGCCAAAAACATTCAGTACTTC; CDR3 protein: CASSPRGGYAKNIQYF; D gene: TRBD1; J gene: TRBJ2-4; clone size: few; V gene: TRBV18
CDR3 DNA: TGTGCCAGCTCACCATTGGGGGAGGGGGGCGGCACTGAAGCTTTCTTT; CDR3 protein: CASSPLGEGGGTEAFF; D gene: -; J gene: TRBJ1-1; clone size: -; V gene: TRBV18
CDR3 DNA: TGTGCCAGCAGCCACAGGGGGCATACTGAAGCTTTCTTT; CDR3 protein: CASSHRGHTEAFF; D gene: TRBD1; J gene: TRBJ1-1; clone size: -; V gene: TRBV7-6
CDR3 DNA: TGTGCCAGCAGCCAAGATTTAGTCGGGAATCAGCCCCAGCATTTT; CDR3 protein: CASSQDLVGNQPQHF; D gene: -; J gene: TRBJ1-5; clone size: -; V gene: TRBV4-2
CDR3 DNA: TGCGCCAGCAGCTTTGACAGGGGGACCACTGAAGCTTTCTTT; CDR3 protein: CASSFDRGTTEAFF; D gene: TRBD1; J gene: TRBJ1-1; clone size: -; V gene: TRBV5-1
CDR3 DNA: TGTGCCAGCAGCTACAGGGCCTCCCGGGTCTGGCGATCAAATTCACCCCTCCACTTT; CDR3 protein: CASSYRASRVWRSNSPLHF; D gene: -; J gene: TRBJ1-6; clone size: -; V gene: TRBV5-4
CDR3 DNA: TGCGCCAGCAGCTTGGCAGGGTTTTACGAGCAGTACTTC; CDR3 protein: CASSLAGFYEQYF; D gene: -; J gene: TRBJ2-7; clone size: few; V gene: TRBV5-1
CDR3 DNA: TGTGCCAGCAGCTTGCGGTTTCTAGGAGGGGCGTTTTTGGATACGCAGTATTTT; CDR3 protein: CASSLRFLGGAFLDTQYF; D gene: -; J gene: TRBJ2-3; clone size: -; V gene: TRBV27
CDR3 DNA: TGTGCCAGCAGCGCCGTGAGGAGGAGCAATCAGCCCCAGCATTTT; CDR3 protein: CASSAVRRSNQPQHF; D gene: -; J gene: TRBJ1-5; clone size: few; V gene: TRBV7-8
CDR3 DNA: TGCGCCAGCAGTGACCTAGCGGGCCTTTCCTACGAGCAGTACTTC; CDR3 protein: CASSDLAGLSYEQYF; D gene: TRBD2; J gene: TRBJ2-7; clone size: -; V gene: TRBV10-2
CDR3 DNA: TGCGCCAGCAGCTCCCGGGGACAGGAGAACACTGAAGCTTTCTTT; CDR3 protein: CASSSRGQENTEAFF; D gene: TRBD1; J gene: TRBJ1-1; clone size: few; V gene: TRBV5-1
CDR3 DNA: TGTGCCAGCAATGTAGGGGTTTTGGATGAGCAGTTCTTC; CDR3 protein: CASNVGVLDEQFF; D gene: -; J gene: TRBJ2-1; clone size: -; V gene: TRBV13
CDR3 DNA: TGTGCCTGGCGCGGACACAACGAGTTAGCTAACTATGGCTACACCTTC; CDR3 protein: CAWRGHNELANYGYTF; D gene: -; J gene: TRBJ1-2; clone size: -; V gene: TRBV30
CDR3 DNA: TGTGCCAGCAGTTCGACAGGGGGCCGAATTGAGCAGTTCTTC; CDR3 protein: CASSSTGGRIEQFF; D gene: TRBD1; J gene: TRBJ2-1; clone size: few; V gene: TRBV28
CDR3 DNA: TGTGCCAGCAGTTACACTAGCGGGGGAACGTACGAGCAGTACTTC; CDR3 protein: CASSYTSGGTYEQYF; D gene: TRBD2; J gene: TRBJ2-7; clone size: -; V gene: TRBV6-6
CDR3 DNA: TGTGCCAGCAGCTTAATCACAGGGGGCGCGGAAGAGCAGTACTTC; CDR3 protein: CASSLITGGAEEQYF; D gene: TRBD1; J gene: TRBJ2-7; clone size: -; V gene: TRBV7-2
CDR3 DNA: TGCAGCGTTGAGGCCCTTTACGGCTACACCTTC; CDR3 protein: CSVEALYGYTF; D gene: -; J gene: TRBJ1-2; clone size: few; V gene: TRBV29-1
CDR3 DNA: TGCGCCAGCACCCGGGACAGTTACGAGCAGTACTTC; CDR3 protein: CASTRDSYEQYF; D gene: TRBD1; J gene: TRBJ2-7; clone size: -; V gene: TRBV28
CDR3 DNA: TGTGCCAGCAGCCCCGGGCCCCGGGGCGAGCAGTACTTC; CDR3 protein: CASSPGPRGEQYF; D gene: -; J gene: TRBJ2-7; clone size: once; V gene: TRBV7-7
CDR3 DNA: TGTGCCAGCTCAACCGACCGGGACAATGGCTACACCTTC; CDR3 protein: CASSTDRDNGYTF; D gene: -; J gene: TRBJ1-2; clone size: few; V gene: TRBV18
CDR3 DNA: TGTGCCAGCAGTCGCCGGGACAGGGCGTCTTTGAACACTGAAGCTTTCTTT; CDR3 protein: CASSRRDRASLNTEAFF; D gene: TRBD1; J gene: TRBJ1-1; clone size: few; V gene: TRBV27
CDR3 DNA: TGCGCCAGCAGCTGGCAGGGCTCCACCGGGGAGCTGTTTTTT; CDR3 protein: CASSWQGSTGELFF; D gene: -; J gene: TRBJ2-2; clone size: -; V gene: TRBV5-1
CDR3 DNA: TGTGCCAGCAGTTTAGGGCAGGGAACCACAGATACGCAGTATTTT; CDR3 protein: CASSLGQGTTDTQYF; D gene: -; J gene: TRBJ2-3; clone size: -; V gene: TRBV28
CDR3 DNA: TGTGCCAGCAGTGAAGCTGAGGGGGTTCGACAGGCTGTTGGGGCTTTCTTT; CDR3 protein: CASSEAEGVRQAVGAFF; D gene: -; J gene: TRBJ1-1; clone size: -; V gene: TRBV2
CDR3 DNA: TGTGCCAGTAGTACTGTTAGCGGGGGGTCCTACAATGAGCAGTTCTTC; CDR3 protein: CASSTVSGGSYNEQFF; D gene: TRBD2; J gene: TRBJ2-1; clone size: -; V gene: TRBV19
CDR3 DNA: TGTGCCAGCAGGGGCAGGGCCGACTGGGGCTACACCTTC; CDR3 protein: CASRGRADWGYTF; D gene: -; J gene: TRBJ1-2; clone size: -; V gene: TRBV6-5
CDR3 DNA: TGTGCCAGCTCACCAAACAGGGTGAACCAAGAGACCCAGTACTTC; CDR3 protein: CASSPNRVNQETQYF; D gene: -; J gene: TRBJ2-5; clone size: few; V gene: TRBV18
CDR3 DNA: TGTGCCAGCGCTTTAGGGGGGACAGGGGGCGCCGCTGAAGCTTTCTTT; CDR3 protein: CASALGGTGGAAEAFF; D gene: TRBD1; J gene: TRBJ1-1; clone size: -; V gene: TRBV7-6
CDR3 DNA: TGTGCCTGGAGTGTACAGGGGGCCCAAGAGACCCAGTACTTC; CDR3 protein: CAWSVQGAQETQYF; D gene: TRBD1; J gene: TRBJ2-5; clone size: few; V gene: TRBV30
CDR3 DNA: TGTGCCAGCAGCTTAGACAGGGTTGGAAACACCATATATTTT; CDR3 protein: CASSLDRVGNTIYF; D gene: -; J gene: TRBJ1-3; clone size: few; V gene: TRBV7-2